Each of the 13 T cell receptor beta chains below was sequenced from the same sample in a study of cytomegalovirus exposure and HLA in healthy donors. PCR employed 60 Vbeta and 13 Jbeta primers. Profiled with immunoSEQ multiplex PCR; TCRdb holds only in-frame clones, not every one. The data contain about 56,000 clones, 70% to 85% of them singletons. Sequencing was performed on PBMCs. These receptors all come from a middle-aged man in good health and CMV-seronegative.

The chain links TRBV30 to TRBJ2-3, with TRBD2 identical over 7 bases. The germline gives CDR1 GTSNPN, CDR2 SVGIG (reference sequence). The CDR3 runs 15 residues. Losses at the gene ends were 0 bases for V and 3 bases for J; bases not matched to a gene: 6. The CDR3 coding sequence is TGTGCCTGGAGTGTTTCGGGGGGTCGGACAGATACGCAGTATTTT. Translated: CAWSVSGGRTDTQYF.

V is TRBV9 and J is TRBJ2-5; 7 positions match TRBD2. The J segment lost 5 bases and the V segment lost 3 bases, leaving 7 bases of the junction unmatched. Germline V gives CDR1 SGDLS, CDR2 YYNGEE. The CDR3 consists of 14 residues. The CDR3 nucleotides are TGTGCCAGCAGCGGAGCGGGGAGGTTTGAGACCCAGTACTTC. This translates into CASSGAGRFETQYF.

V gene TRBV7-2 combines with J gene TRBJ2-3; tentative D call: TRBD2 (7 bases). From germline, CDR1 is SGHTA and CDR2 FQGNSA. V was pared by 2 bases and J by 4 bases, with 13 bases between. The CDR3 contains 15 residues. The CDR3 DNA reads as TGTGCCAGCAGCTTAACGGCGGGGGCCCCAGATACGCAGTATTTT. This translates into CASSLTAGAPDTQYF.

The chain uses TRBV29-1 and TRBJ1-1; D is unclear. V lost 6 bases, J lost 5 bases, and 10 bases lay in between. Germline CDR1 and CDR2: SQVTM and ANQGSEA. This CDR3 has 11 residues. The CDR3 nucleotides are TGCAGCGTGGAGGGCGTAACTGAAGCTTTCTTT. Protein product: CSVEGVTEAFF.

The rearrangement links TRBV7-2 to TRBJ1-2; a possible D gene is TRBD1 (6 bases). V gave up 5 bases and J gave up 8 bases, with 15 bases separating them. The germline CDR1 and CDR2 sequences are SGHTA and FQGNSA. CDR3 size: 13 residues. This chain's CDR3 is CASSPAGGAGYTF. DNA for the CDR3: TGTGCCAGCAGCCCCGCGGGGGGCGCAGGCTACACCTTC. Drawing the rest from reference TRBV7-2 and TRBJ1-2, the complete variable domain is GAGVSQSPSNKVTEKGKDVELRCDPISGHTALYWYRQSLGQGLEFLIYFQGNSAPDKSGLPSDRFSAERTGGSVSTLTIQRTQQEDSAVYLCASSPAGGAGYTFGSGTRLTVV.

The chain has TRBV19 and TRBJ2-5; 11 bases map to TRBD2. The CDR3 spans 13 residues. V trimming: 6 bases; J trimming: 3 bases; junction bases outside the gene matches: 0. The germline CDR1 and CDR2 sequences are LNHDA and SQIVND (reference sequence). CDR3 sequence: CASRTSGEETQYF. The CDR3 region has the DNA TGTGCCAGTAGGACTAGCGGGGAAGAGACCCAGTACTTC.

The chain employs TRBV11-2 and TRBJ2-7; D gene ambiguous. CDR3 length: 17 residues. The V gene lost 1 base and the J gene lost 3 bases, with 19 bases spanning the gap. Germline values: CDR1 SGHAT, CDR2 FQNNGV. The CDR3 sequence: CASSLVGEAYGLYEQYF. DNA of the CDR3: TGTGCCAGCAGCTTAGTGGGTGAGGCGTATGGCCTCTACGAGCAGTACTTC.

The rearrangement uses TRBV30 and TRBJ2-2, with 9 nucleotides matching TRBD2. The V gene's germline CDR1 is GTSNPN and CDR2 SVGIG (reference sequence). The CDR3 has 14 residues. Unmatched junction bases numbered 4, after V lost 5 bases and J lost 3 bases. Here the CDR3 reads CAWCLAGYTGELFF. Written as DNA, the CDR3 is TGTGCCTGGTGTCTAGCGGGGTACACCGGGGAGCTGTTTTTT.

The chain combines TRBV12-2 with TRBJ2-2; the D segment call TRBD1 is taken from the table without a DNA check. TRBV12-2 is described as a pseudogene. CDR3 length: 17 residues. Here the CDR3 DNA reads TGTGCAAGTCGCTCAAAAAGACAGGGGTTCGGCACCGGGGAGCTGTTTTTT. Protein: CASRSKRQGFGTGELFF.

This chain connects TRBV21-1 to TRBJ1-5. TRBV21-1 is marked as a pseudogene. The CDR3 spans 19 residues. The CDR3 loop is CASSALYPREGVINQPQHF. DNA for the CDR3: TGTGCCAGCAGCGCCCTCTACCCCCGTGAAGGAGTAATCAATCAGCCCCAGCATTTT.

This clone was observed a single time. The CDR3 DNA is TGCGCCAGCAGTAGACAGTTTAATGAGCAGTTCTTC. This sequence encodes CASSRQFNEQFF. This chain links TRBV10-2 with TRBJ2-1; the D gene is possibly TRBD1 (5 bases). The CDR3 contains 12 residues. The germline V and J ends were trimmed by 5 bases and 7 bases, with 9 bases remaining between them. The germline CDR1 and CDR2 sequences are WSHSY and SAAADI.

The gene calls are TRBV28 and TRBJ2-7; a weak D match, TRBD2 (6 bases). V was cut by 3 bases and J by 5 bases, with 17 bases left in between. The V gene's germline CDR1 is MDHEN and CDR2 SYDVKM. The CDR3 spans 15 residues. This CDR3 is CASSFSGTLIHEQYF. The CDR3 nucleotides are TGTGCCAGCAGTTTTAGTGGGACTCTTATCCACGAGCAGTACTTC.

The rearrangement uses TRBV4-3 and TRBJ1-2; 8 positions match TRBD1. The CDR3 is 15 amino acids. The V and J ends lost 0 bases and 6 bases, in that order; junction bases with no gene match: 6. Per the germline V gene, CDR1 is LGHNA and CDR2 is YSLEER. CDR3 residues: CASSQDLGRGHGYTF. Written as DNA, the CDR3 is TGCGCCAGCAGCCAAGATTTGGGCAGGGGGCATGGCTACACCTTC.